Listed here are 8 T cell receptor beta chains from one sample, sequenced in a study of blood T cell repertoires in COVID-19. Assay used: immunoSEQ multiplex PCR; TCRdb lists only in-frame clones, some missing. The table records about 88,000 clones, roughly 90% of them present only once. Material: peripheral blood. These receptors all stem from a man in his fifties or sixties with acute or convalescent COVID-19.

V usage is TRBV9 and J usage is TRBJ2-2, with D tentatively TRBD1 (5 bases). CDR1 SGDLS and CDR2 YYNGEE come from the germline V gene. The CDR3 loop spans 16 amino acids. V lost 0 bases, J lost 2 bases, and 11 bases lay in between. CDR3 DNA: TGTGCCAGCAGCGTAGATCCGACAGTTAACACCGGGGAGCTGTTTTTT. It codes for CASSVDPTVNTGELFF.

V gene TRBV7-9 combines with J gene TRBJ1-5; the D gene is possibly TRBD1 (6 bases). The CDR3 is 14 amino acids. CDR1 is SEHNR, CDR2 FQNEAQ, per germline (reference sequence). V was shortened by 3 bases and J by 12 bases, with 18 bases between the two germline ends. DNA for the CDR3: TGTGCCAGCAGCTTGTCGTCCCAAGGACAGATCCAGCATTTT. It translates to CASSLSSQGQIQHF. The full variable domain, completed using reference TRBV7-9 and TRBJ1-5, is DTGVSQNPRHKITKRGQNVTFRCDPISEHNRLYWYRQTLGQGPEFLTYFQNEAQLEKSRLLSDRFSAERPKGSFSTLEIQRTEQGDSAMYLCASSLSSQGQIQHFGDGTRLSIL.

The chain recombines TRBV4-2 with TRBJ2-6, with D possibly being TRBD2 (6 bases). The germline gives CDR1 LGHNA, CDR2 YNFKEQ. V gave up 2 bases and J gave up 4 bases, with 12 bases separating them. The CDR3 is 16 amino acids. CDR3 sequence reads: CASSQQGGQGANVLTF. The CDR3 DNA reads TGTGCCAGCAGCCAACAAGGAGGGCAAGGGGCCAACGTCCTGACTTTC.

The rearrangement uses TRBV28 and TRBJ1-2; D is perhaps TRBD1 (5 bases). This CDR3 comprises 13 residues. CDR1 and CDR2 (germline): MDHEN, SYDVKM. Trimming took 10 bases from V and 4 from J, leaving 16 bases between them. The CDR3 DNA reads TGTGCCACCTCTTGGGGCAGGGTCTATGGCTACACCTTC. It encodes CATSWGRVYGYTF.

The rearrangement links TRBV4-1 to TRBJ1-3; 8 bases agree with TRBD1. Germline values: CDR1 MGHRA, CDR2 YSYEKL. This CDR3 is built from 17 residues. With V trimmed by 3 bases and J by 0 bases, 7 bases remained unmatched. The CDR3 DNA reads TGCGCCAGCAGCCATCCCAGGACAGGGAACTCTGGAAACACCATATATTTT. Translation: CASSHPRTGNSGNTIYF.

This chain connects TRBV14 to TRBJ2-7; TRBD1 matches at 8 bases. The CDR3 is 17 amino acids. Germline-derived CDR1 and CDR2 are SGHDN and FVKESK. Trimming took 3 bases from V and 5 from J; bases not matched to a gene: 15. CDR3 in amino acids: CASSQGLPGQEFHEQYF. The CDR3 coding sequence is TGTGCCAGCAGCCAGGGACTCCCGGGACAGGAGTTCCACGAGCAGTACTTC.

This clone showed up just a few times. This chain uses TRBV19 with TRBJ2-2; D gene unclear. V was pared by 5 bases and J by 0 bases, with 4 bases between. The CDR3 sequence is 13 residues long. CDR1 is LNHDA and CDR2 is SQIVND in the germline V gene (reference sequence). CDR3 region: CASSQTNTGELFF. The CDR3 coding sequence is TGTGCCAGTAGTCAGACGAACACCGGGGAGCTGTTTTTT.

The rearrangement uses TRBV9 and TRBJ1-1; tentative D call: TRBD1 (6 bases). Germline CDR1 SGDLS, CDR2 YYNGEE. CDR3 length: 15 amino acids. Trimming shortened V by 0 bases and J by 2 bases, and 11 bases separated the two germline ends. CDR3 sequence (DNA): TGTGCCAGCAGCGTAGGGACAGCCTATAACACTGAAGCTTTCTTT. Translated: CASSVGTAYNTEAFF.